The clone carrying this T cell receptor (beta chain) was detected a few times. Its target is not known. Each CDR3 protein gets one entry after TCRdb re-called the reads with MiXCR. The sample lists approximately 180,000 distinct CDR3 sequences, roughly a fifth occurring once. The data stem from a study of T cell repertoires in cytomegalovirus infection. Study-level results: Predominance within the ex vivo response was attributable to HLA-C-restricted CMV-specific TCR beta clonotypes.

Sequencing was performed on PBMCs. The TCR was taken from a human donor in good health (CMV status not recorded). Some clones in this sample may be carry-over from other donors' samples.

The CDR3 bases are TGTGCCAGCAGTCCTCTTGTGGCTAGGACGACCGGGGAGCTGTTTTTT. Translation gives CASSPLVARTTGELFF. V gene TRBV6-2 or TRBV6-3 combines with J gene TRBJ2-2; D is ambiguous. With 5 bases removed from V and 5 bases from J, the gap between germline ends came to 18 bases. The CDR3 is 16 amino acids. CDR1 and CDR2 (germline): MNHEY, SVGEGT.